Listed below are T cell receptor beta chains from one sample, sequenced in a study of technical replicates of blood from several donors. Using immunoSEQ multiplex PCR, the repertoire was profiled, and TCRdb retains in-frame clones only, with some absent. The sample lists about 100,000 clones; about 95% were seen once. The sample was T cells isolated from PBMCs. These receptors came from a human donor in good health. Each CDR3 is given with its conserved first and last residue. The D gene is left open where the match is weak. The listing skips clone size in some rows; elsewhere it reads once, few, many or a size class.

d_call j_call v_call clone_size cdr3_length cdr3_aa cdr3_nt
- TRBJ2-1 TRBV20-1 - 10 CSASQGRQFF TGCAGTGCTAGTCAGGGGAGACAGTTCTTC
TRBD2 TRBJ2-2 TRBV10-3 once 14 CATLAGEKGGELFF TGTGCAACACTAGCGGGAGAAAAGGGCGGGGAGCTGTTTTTT
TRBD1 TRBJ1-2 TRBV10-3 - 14 CAITLGQGYYGYTF TGTGCCATCACCTTGGGACAGGGGTACTATGGCTACACCTTC
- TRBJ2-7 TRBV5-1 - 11 CASRINYEQYF TGCGCCAGCAGAATAAACTACGAGCAGTACTTC
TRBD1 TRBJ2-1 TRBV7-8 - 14 CASSPGQADNEQFF TGTGCCAGCAGCCCAGGACAGGCAGACAATGAGCAGTTCTTC
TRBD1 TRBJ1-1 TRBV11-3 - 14 CASSTRQGDPEAFF TGTGCCAGCAGCACCAGACAGGGAGATCCTGAAGCTTTCTTT
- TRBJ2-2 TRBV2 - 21 CASRPSTITPIDRQNTGELFF TGTGCCAGCAGACCTTCAACCATAACCCCGATCGACAGACAGAACACCGGGGAGCTGTTTTTT
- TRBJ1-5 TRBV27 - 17 CASSLAPLPQGGQPQHF TGTGCCAGCAGTTTAGCCCCACTTCCGCAGGGCGGTCAGCCCCAGCATTTT
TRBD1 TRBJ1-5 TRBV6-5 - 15 CASRPRQGVGEPQHF TGTGCCAGCAGACCCCGACAGGGCGTAGGAGAGCCCCAGCATTTT
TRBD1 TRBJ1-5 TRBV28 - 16 CASSIIGTGSGQPQHF TGTGCCAGCAGTATAATCGGGACAGGGTCGGGTCAGCCCCAGCATTTT
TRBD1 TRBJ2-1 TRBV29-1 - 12 CSVPTGNNEQFF TGCAGCGTTCCGACAGGGAACAATGAGCAGTTCTTC
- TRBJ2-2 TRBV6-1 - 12 CASSETHGELFF TGTGCCAGCAGTGAAACTCACGGGGAGCTGTTTTTT
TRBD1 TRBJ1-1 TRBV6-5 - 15 CASSHKGALNTEAFF TGTGCCAGCAGTCACAAGGGGGCTCTGAACACTGAAGCTTTCTTT
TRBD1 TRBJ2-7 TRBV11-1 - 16 CASSCYPRDRAYEQYF TGTGCCAGCAGCTGCTACCCCCGGGACAGGGCCTACGAGCAGTACTTC
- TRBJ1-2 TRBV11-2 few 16 CASRQAGGRRNYGYTF TGTGCCAGCCGTCAGGCGGGGGGGAGGAGGAACTATGGCTACACCTTC
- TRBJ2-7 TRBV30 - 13 CAWSVGQVSEQYF TGTGCCTGGAGTGTGGGGCAGGTATCCGAGCAGTACTTC
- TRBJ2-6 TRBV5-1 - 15 CASSPPGAGANVLTF TGCGCCAGCAGCCCGCCCGGGGCTGGGGCCAACGTCCTGACTTTC
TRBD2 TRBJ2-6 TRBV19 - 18 CASSILTSGGAGANVLTF TGTGCCAGTAGTATCTTGACTAGCGGGGGGGCTGGGGCCAACGTCCTGACTTTC
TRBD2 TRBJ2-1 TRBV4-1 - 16 CASSQVGRGVYNEQFF TGCGCCAGCAGCCAAGTCGGGCGGGGGGTATACAATGAGCAGTTCTTC
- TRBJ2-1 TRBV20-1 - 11 CSAHEADEQFF TGCAGTGCTCATGAGGCGGATGAGCAGTTCTTC
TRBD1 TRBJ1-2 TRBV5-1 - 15 CASSPTGGALYGYTF TGCGCCAGCAGCCCGACAGGGGGGGCGCTTTATGGCTACACCTTC
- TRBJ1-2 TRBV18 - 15 CASSPKLENLNGYTF TGTGCCAGCTCACCGAAGTTGGAGAATTTGAATGGCTACACCTTC
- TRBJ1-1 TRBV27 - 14 CASSWQGPVTEAFF TGTGCCAGCAGTTGGCAGGGGCCTGTCACTGAAGCTTTCTTT
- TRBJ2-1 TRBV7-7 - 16 CASSPDTVRAYNEQFF TGTGCCAGCAGCCCTGATACCGTCCGGGCCTACAATGAGCAGTTCTTC
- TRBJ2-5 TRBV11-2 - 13 CASSSDRLETQYF TGTGCCAGCAGCTCCGACAGGTTGGAGACCCAGTACTTC
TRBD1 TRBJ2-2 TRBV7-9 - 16 CASSLPLTGYAGELFF TGTGCCAGCAGCTTACCCCTGACAGGGTACGCCGGGGAGCTGTTTTTT
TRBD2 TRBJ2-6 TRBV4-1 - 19 CASSQVWTSGSSGANVLTF TGCGCCAGCAGCCAAGTCTGGACTAGCGGGAGTTCTGGGGCCAACGTCCTGACTTTC
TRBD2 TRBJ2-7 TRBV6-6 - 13 CASRGGSSYEQYF TGTGCCAGCAGGGGCGGGAGCTCCTACGAGCAGTACTTC